The 27 T cell receptor beta chains presented below share a single source sample, sequenced in a study of blood T cell repertoires in COVID-19. Libraries were prepared by immunoSEQ multiplex PCR; TCRdb keeps only in-frame clonotypes and omits some of them. Of a few hundred thousand clones in the sample, around 82% were seen once. The source material was PBMCs or T cells enriched from blood (not recorded which). Source of these receptors: a man in his fifties or sixties who had recovered from COVID-19.

This clone was found many times. The chain uses TRBV9 and TRBJ1-6; a possible D gene is TRBD1 (6 bases). V was cut by 0 bases and J by 12 bases, with 10 bases left in between. The CDR3 extends over 13 amino acids. Germline CDR1 and CDR2: SGDLS and YYNGEE. The DNA for the CDR3 is TGTGCCAGCAGCGTAGGGAACAGGGAACCCCTCCACTTT. Encoded protein: CASSVGNREPLHF.

This sequence joins TRBV6-1 and TRBJ2-1; D unresolved. CDR1 and CDR2 from the germline V gene are MNHNS and SASEGT. The CDR3 spans 16 residues. V was cut by 4 bases and J by 0 bases, with 13 bases left in between. The CDR3 DNA follows: TGTGCCAGCAGTGCCACCCGTCCCAGCTCCTACAATGAGCAGTTCTTC. Translation gives CASSATRPSSYNEQFF.

The table lists this clone with a few counts. The chain joins TRBV7-2 to TRBJ2-2; D might be TRBD2 (6 bases). This CDR3 contains 16 residues. The germline CDR1 and CDR2 sequences are SGHTA and FQGNSA. V dropped 5 bases and J dropped 0 bases, with 13 bases sitting between them. The CDR3 is CASSAWIAANTGELFF. DNA for the CDR3: TGTGCCAGCAGCGCCTGGATAGCGGCGAACACCGGGGAGCTGTTTTTT.

The V gene is TRBV24-1, the J gene TRBJ2-3; TRBD1 might be the D (5 bases). CDR1 and CDR2 (germline): KGHDR, SFDVKD. The CDR3 length is 15 residues. V was trimmed by 3 bases and J by 0 bases, leaving 9 bases between them. CDR3 in DNA: TGTGCCACCAGTGATATAGGGGTTAGCACAGATACGCAGTATTTT. This gives the protein CATSDIGVSTDTQYF.

The rearrangement uses TRBV5-8 and TRBJ2-2, with 11 bases aligning to TRBD2. The germline CDR1 and CDR2 sequences are SGHTS and YDEGEE. The CDR3 covers 16 residues. Trimming cost V 0 bases and J 6 bases; bases outside gene matches: 4. DNA for the CDR3: TGTGCCAGCAGCTTGGGGGCTAGCGGGAGGCCCGGGGAGCTGTTTTTT. Encoded protein: CASSLGASGRPGELFF.

The J gene is TRBJ1-2, the V gene TRBV15, with 11 positions matching TRBD1. Germline-derived CDR1 and CDR2 are LNHNV and YYDKDF (reference sequence). CDR3 size: 17 residues. The V and J ends lost 0 bases and 6 bases, in that order; junction bases with no gene match: 9. In DNA, the CDR3 is TGTGCCACCAGCAGAGATAAGATTGGACAGGGGGCAAATGGCTACACCTTC. Translation gives CATSRDKIGQGANGYTF.

The chain employs TRBV29-1 and TRBJ2-2, with 9 bases that match TRBD1. V trimming: 7 bases; J trimming: 5 bases; junction bases outside the gene matches: 5. CDR3 size: 13 residues. Germline-derived CDR1 and CDR2 are SQVTM and ANQGSEA. CDR3 nucleotides: TGCAGCGCGGGACAGGGCGTAACCGGGGAGCTGTTTTTT. Protein sequence: CSAGQGVTGELFF.

The chain joins TRBV6-5 to TRBJ1-6, with 10 bases that match TRBD1. CDR3 length: 16 residues. The V gene's germline CDR1 is MNHEY and CDR2 SVGAGI. Trimming removed 0 bases from V and 7 bases from J; junction bases left unmatched: 3. The CDR3 region is CASSYSRGQGNSPLHF. The CDR3 nucleotides are TGTGCCAGCAGTTACTCGCGGGGACAGGGGAATTCACCCCTCCACTTT.

This rearrangement joins TRBV12-3 or TRBV12-4 to TRBJ1-1, with D maybe TRBD1 (6 bases). V lost 5 bases and J 12 bases, leaving 16 bases between the germline ends. The CDR3 is 12 residues long. The CDR3 loop reads CASSPLGAQSFF. DNA for the CDR3: TGTGCCAGCAGTCCCCTGGGGGCCCAATCTTTCTTT.

The rearrangement joins TRBV11-1 to TRBJ2-2; tentatively, D is TRBD1 (5 bases). Germline V gives CDR1 SGHAT, CDR2 FQDESV (reference sequence). The V and J ends lost 2 bases and 7 bases respectively, with 17 bases between them. This CDR3 spans 16 amino acids. The CDR3 loop is CASSLRTRVTDGELFF. The CDR3 DNA is TGTGCCAGCAGCTTAAGAACCAGGGTGACCGACGGGGAGCTGTTTTTT.

The rearrangement links TRBV10-1 to TRBJ2-5; D is possibly TRBD1 (6 bases). Trimming shortened V by 4 bases and J by 1 base, and 13 bases separated the two germline ends. CDR1 and CDR2 (germline): WNHNN, SYGVQD (reference sequence). CDR3 size: 15 residues. For the CDR3, the DNA is TGCGCCAGCAGTGCAACTCTAGGGGGCCAAGAGACCCAGTACTTC. It specifies CASSATLGGQETQYF.

This clone was seen a single time. The chain uses TRBV4-3 and TRBJ2-2; 9 bases are a match to TRBD1. Germline lookup yields CDR1 LGHNA and CDR2 YSLEER. The CDR3 extends over 18 amino acids. V gave up 5 bases and J gave up 1 base; unmatched junction bases: 11. Here the CDR3 reads CASSYGTGIGLNTGELFF. CDR3 coding DNA: TGCGCCAGCAGCTATGGGACAGGGATTGGGTTGAACACCGGGGAGCTGTTTTTT.

V usage is TRBV28 and J usage is TRBJ2-2, with TRBD2 matching over 8 bases. The V gene end was trimmed by 4 bases and the J gene end by 4 bases; junction bases not matched to a gene: 11. Germline CDR1 and CDR2: MDHEN and SYDVKM. The CDR3 spans 17 residues. CDR3 residues: CASSSTGGIRFTGELFF. The CDR3 DNA follows: TGTGCCAGCAGTTCGACGGGAGGGATACGCTTCACCGGGGAGCTGTTTTTT.

This sequence joins TRBV10-1 and TRBJ1-5; 7 bases fit TRBD1. J was trimmed by 1 base and V by 3 bases; bases with no gene match: 3. Per germline, CDR1 WNHNN and CDR2 SYGVQD (reference sequence). The CDR3 has 15 amino acids. The CDR3 sequence: CASSEGTASNQPQHF. The CDR3 DNA follows: TGCGCCAGCAGTGAAGGGACAGCGAGCAATCAGCCCCAGCATTTT.

The chain couples TRBV7-6 to TRBJ1-1, with a possible D match to TRBD1 (5 bases). Trimming took 1 base from V and 0 from J, leaving 9 bases between them. Per the germline V gene, CDR1 is SGHVS and CDR2 is FNYEAQ. CDR3 length: 15 residues. The CDR3: CASSLGGGVNTEAFF. CDR3 nucleotides: TGTGCCAGCAGCTTAGGAGGAGGGGTGAACACTGAAGCTTTCTTT.

The chain combines TRBV28 with TRBJ1-2, with 9 nucleotides matching TRBD1. With V trimmed by 7 bases and J by 2 bases, 5 bases remained unmatched. Germline V gene lookup returns CDR1 MDHEN and CDR2 SYDVKM. The CDR3 length is 14 residues. The CDR3 spells CASTTQGANYGYTF. CDR3 coding DNA: TGTGCCAGCACCACACAGGGGGCCAACTATGGCTACACCTTC.

This chain links TRBV18 with TRBJ1-1, with TRBD1 matching over 8 bases. Germline V gene lookup returns CDR1 KGHSH and CDR2 LQKENI. The CDR3 sequence is 17 residues long. The junction had 9 bases not matched to a gene; V was cut back by 1 base and J by 2 bases. CDR3 in DNA: TGTGCCAGCTCACCACAGGACAGGGTAGTAATTAACACTGAAGCTTTCTTT. This encodes CASSPQDRVVINTEAFF. The full variable domain, completed using reference TRBV18 and TRBJ1-1, is NAGVMQNPRHLVRRRGQEARLRCSPMKGHSHVYWYRQLPEEGLKFMVYLQKENIIDESGMPKERFSAEFPKEGPSILRIQQVVRGDSAAYFCASSPQDRVVINTEAFFGQGTRLTVV.

V and J are TRBV13 and TRBJ2-7, with TRBD2 matching over 9 bases. V shed 2 bases and J 4 bases; nucleotides not matched to a gene: 15. Germline values: CDR1 PRHDT, CDR2 FYEKMQ (reference sequence). CDR3 length: 18 amino acids. The CDR3 loop reads CASSLHNRGGTSLYEQYF. The CDR3 DNA follows: TGTGCCAGCAGCTTACACAATAGAGGGGGGACTAGCCTATACGAGCAGTACTTC.

V usage is TRBV7-9 and J usage is TRBJ1-3, with TRBD1 matching over 9 bases. This CDR3 contains 19 residues. V was pared by 1 base and J by 0 bases, with 10 bases of the junction left unmatched. The germline V gene encodes CDR1 SEHNR and CDR2 FQNEAQ (reference sequence). The CDR3 is CASSLVAGTGIHSGNTIYF. The DNA for the CDR3 is TGTGCCAGCAGCTTAGTAGCCGGGACAGGGATCCACTCTGGAAACACCATATATTTT. The full variable domain, rest sourced from reference TRBV7-9 and TRBJ1-3, is DTGVSQNPRHKITKRGQNVTFRCDPISEHNRLYWYRQTLGQGPEFLTYFQNEAQLEKSRLLSDRFSAERPKGSFSTLEIQRTEQGDSAMYLCASSLVAGTGIHSGNTIYFGEGSWLTVV.

The rearrangement links TRBV9 to TRBJ2-5; perhaps TRBD2 as D (5 bases). V lost 3 bases to trimming and J lost 5 bases, with 11 bases between them. The CDR3 consists of 13 residues. CDR1 is SGDLS and CDR2 is YYNGEE in the germline V gene. The CDR3 DNA reads as TGTGCCAGCAGCGCCACACCGGGGGAGACCCAGTACTTC. Residues: CASSATPGETQYF.

The rearrangement links TRBV19 to TRBJ2-2, with D perhaps TRBD2 (5 bases). Germline CDR1 LNHDA, CDR2 SQIVND (reference sequence). The CDR3 sequence is 17 residues long. With 0 bases removed from V and 0 bases from J, the gap between germline ends came to 11 bases. In nucleotides, the CDR3 is TGTGCCAGTAGTATAGATCCCGGGCGGGCGAACACCGGGGAGCTGTTTTTT. The encoded protein is CASSIDPGRANTGELFF.

This clone was seen a handful of times. The chain employs TRBV11-2 and TRBJ2-1, with TRBD2 matching 11 bases. J gave up 8 bases and V 5 bases, and 8 bases lay outside the gene matches. CDR3 length: 15 residues. The V gene's germline CDR1 is SGHAT and CDR2 FQNNGV. The CDR3 here is CASSLGLAEADEQFF. CDR3 DNA sequence: TGTGCCAGCAGCCTGGGACTAGCGGAAGCGGATGAGCAGTTCTTC. The full variable domain, its missing parts supplied by reference TRBV11-2 and TRBJ2-1, is EAGVAQSPRYKIIEKRQSVAFWCNPISGHATLYWYQQILGQGPKLLIQFQNNGVVDDSQLPKDRFSAERLKGVDSTLKIQPAKLEDSAVYLCASSLGLAEADEQFFGPGTRLTVL.

The CDR3 DNA reads TGCGCCAGCAGCTTGGGGGGCAGTGACTATGGCTACACCTTC. Residues: CASSLGGSDYGYTF. The chain combines TRBV5-1 with TRBJ1-2; a weak D match, TRBD1 (5 bases). Germline CDR1 reads SGHRS; CDR2 reads YFSETQ. CDR3 length: 14 amino acids. The V and J ends lost 0 bases and 3 bases respectively, with 9 bases between them.

This rearrangement joins TRBV29-1 to TRBJ1-2; D not resolved. The CDR3 sequence is 12 residues long. From germline, CDR1 is SQVTM and CDR2 ANQGSEA. Trimming left V 2 bases short and J 4 bases short, with 8 bases between. The CDR3 DNA is TGCAGCGTTGAACAGACTGCCTATGGCTACACCTTC. This sequence encodes CSVEQTAYGYTF.

This sequence joins TRBV29-1 and TRBJ1-1; possibly TRBD1 for D (6 bases). Trimming stripped 8 bases from V and 4 bases from J, with 29 bases between. The CDR3 loop spans 17 amino acids. The germline CDR1 and CDR2 sequences are SQVTM and ANQGSEA. This CDR3 is CSIGGLKGRTASTEAFF. DNA for the CDR3: TGCAGCATTGGGGGCCTTAAGGGGAGGACGGCCTCCACTGAAGCTTTCTTT.

This clone was recorded a few times. The gene calls are TRBV30 and TRBJ1-1; 8 nucleotides agree with TRBD1. V lost 1 base and J lost 0; bases outside the gene matches: 7. Germline V CDR1 and CDR2: GTSNPN, SVGIG (reference sequence). This CDR3 is built from 16 residues. In DNA form, the CDR3 reads TGTGCCTGGAGTGGCCCGGACAGGGCCATGAACACTGAAGCTTTCTTT. Its translation: CAWSGPDRAMNTEAFF.

J is TRBJ1-5 and V is TRBV12-3 or TRBV12-4; possible D gene TRBD1, 5 bases. Deletions cut 3 bases from V and 12 bases from J, with 15 bases between. CDR3 length: 13 amino acids. The CDR3 is CASSLAGSSIQHF. The CDR3 bases are TGTGCCAGCAGTTTGGCAGGGTCCAGCATCCAGCATTTT.